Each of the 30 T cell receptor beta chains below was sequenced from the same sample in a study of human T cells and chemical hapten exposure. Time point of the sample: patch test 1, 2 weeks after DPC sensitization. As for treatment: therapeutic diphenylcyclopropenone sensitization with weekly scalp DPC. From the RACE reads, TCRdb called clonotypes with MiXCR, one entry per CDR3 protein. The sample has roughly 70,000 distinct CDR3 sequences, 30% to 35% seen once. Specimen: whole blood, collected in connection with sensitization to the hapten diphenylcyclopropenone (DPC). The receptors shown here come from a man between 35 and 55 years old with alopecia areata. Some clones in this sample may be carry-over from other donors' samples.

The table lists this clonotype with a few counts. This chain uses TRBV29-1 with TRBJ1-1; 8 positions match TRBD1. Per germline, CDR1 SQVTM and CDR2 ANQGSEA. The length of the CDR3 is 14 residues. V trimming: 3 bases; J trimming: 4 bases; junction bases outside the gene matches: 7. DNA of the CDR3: TGCAGCGTTGACCAGGGGGCGGTAGGCACTGAAGCTTTCTTT. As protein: CSVDQGAVGTEAFF.

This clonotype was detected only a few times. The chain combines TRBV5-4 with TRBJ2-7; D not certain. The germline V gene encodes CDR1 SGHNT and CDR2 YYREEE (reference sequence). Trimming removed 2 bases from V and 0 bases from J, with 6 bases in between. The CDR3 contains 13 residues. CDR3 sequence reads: CASSFNPSYEQYF. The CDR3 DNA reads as TGTGCCAGCAGCTTCAATCCCTCCTACGAGCAGTACTTC.

In DNA, the CDR3 is TGTGCCAGCAGTTTATCACCCAGCGGCACAGATACGCAGTATTTT. Translated: CASSLSPSGTDTQYF. The chain uses TRBV27 and TRBJ2-3; D remains unclear. Germline V gene sequence: CDR1 MNHEY, CDR2 SMNVEV (reference sequence). The V and J ends lost 0 bases and 1 base respectively, with 8 bases between them. This CDR3 spans 15 amino acids.

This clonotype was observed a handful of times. CDR3 sequence: CASSLGPSPPNEQFF. The CDR3 region has the DNA TGTGCCAGCAGCTTAGGACCATCCCCCCCAAATGAGCAGTTCTTC. The V call is TRBV7-2, the J call TRBJ2-1; no definite D call. Per germline, CDR1 SGHTA and CDR2 FQGNSA. V lost 1 base and J lost 7, with 14 bases in between. The CDR3 is made up of 15 amino acids.

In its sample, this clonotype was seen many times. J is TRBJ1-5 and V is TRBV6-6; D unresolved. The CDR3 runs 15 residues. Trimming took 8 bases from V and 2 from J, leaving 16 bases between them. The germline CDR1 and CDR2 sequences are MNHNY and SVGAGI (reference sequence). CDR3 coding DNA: TGTGCCAGCTACCCTTTTCCCCAGGGCAATCAGCCCCAGCATTTT. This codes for CASYPFPQGNQPQHF.

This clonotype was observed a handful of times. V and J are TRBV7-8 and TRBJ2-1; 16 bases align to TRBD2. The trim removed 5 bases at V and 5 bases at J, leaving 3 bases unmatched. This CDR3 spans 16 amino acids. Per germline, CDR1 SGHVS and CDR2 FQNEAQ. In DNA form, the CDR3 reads TGTGCCAGCAGCCCGGGACTAGCGGGAGGGAACAATGAGCAGTTCTTC. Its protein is CASSPGLAGGNNEQFF.

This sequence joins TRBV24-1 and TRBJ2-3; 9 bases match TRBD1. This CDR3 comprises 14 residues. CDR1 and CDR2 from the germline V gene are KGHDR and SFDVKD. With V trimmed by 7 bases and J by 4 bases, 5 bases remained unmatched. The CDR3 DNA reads TGTGCCACCAGAGGGGACAGGGAGGCAGATACGCAGTATTTT. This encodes CATRGDREADTQYF.

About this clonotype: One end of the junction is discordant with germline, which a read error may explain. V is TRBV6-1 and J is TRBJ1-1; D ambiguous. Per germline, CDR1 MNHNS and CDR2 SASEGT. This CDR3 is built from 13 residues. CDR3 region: CASSRDLNTETFF. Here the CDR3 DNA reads TGTGCCAGCAGCAGAGATTTGAACACTGAAACTTTCTTT.

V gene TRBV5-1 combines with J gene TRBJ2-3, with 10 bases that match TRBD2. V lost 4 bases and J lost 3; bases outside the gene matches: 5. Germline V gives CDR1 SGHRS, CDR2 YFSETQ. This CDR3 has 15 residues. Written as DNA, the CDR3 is TGCGCCAGCAGCATAGGACTAGCGGAGACAGATACGCAGTATTTT. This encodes CASSIGLAETDTQYF.

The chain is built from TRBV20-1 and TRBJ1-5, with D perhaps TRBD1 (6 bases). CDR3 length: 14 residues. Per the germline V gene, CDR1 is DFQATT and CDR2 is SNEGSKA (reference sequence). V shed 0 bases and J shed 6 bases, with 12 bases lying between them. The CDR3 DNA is TGCAGTGCTAGAGACCTACAGGGCTGTCAGCCCCAGCATTTT. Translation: CSARDLQGCQPQHF.

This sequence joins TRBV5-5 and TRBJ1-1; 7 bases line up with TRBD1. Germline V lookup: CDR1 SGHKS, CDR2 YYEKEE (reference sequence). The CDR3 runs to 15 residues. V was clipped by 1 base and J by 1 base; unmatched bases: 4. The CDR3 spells CASSLTGDKNTEAFF. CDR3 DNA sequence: TGTGCCAGCAGCTTGACAGGGGATAAGAACACTGAAGCTTTCTTT.

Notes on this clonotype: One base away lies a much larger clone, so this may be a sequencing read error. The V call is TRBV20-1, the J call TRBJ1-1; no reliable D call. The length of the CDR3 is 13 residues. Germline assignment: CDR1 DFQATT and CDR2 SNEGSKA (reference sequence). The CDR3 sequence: CSARVDMGTETFF. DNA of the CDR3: TGCAGTGCTAGGGTCGACATGGGCACTGAAACTTTCTTT.

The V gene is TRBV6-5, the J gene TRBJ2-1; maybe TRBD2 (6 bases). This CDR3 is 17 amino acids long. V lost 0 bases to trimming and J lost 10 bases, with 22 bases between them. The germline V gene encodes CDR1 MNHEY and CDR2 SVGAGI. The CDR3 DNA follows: TGTGCCAGCAGTTACTCGATCTCAGAGCGGGCAAACTCGGAGCAGTTCTTC. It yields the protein CASSYSISERANSEQFF.

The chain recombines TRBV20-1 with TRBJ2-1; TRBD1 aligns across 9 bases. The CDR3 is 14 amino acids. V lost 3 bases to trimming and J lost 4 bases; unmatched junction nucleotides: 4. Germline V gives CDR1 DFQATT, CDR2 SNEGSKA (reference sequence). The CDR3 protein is CSASGTGRYNEQFF. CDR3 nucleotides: TGCAGTGCTAGTGGGACAGGGCGGTACAATGAGCAGTTCTTC.

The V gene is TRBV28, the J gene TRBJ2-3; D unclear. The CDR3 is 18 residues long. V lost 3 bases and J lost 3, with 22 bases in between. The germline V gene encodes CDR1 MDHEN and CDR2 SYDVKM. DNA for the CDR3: TGTGCCAGCAGTTTCCCCGGATCAGAGCGAAGCCTGACAGATACGCAGTATTTT. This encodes CASSFPGSERSLTDTQYF.

CDR3 bases: TGCAGTGCCTCTTGGCTTAGACTAGCGGGAGGGTCAGGGGCCAACGTCCTGACTTTC. Translation: CSASWLRLAGGSGANVLTF. The chain couples TRBV20-1 to TRBJ2-6; 14 bases align to TRBD2. The CDR3 is made up of 19 amino acids. Germline V gene sequence: CDR1 DFQATT, CDR2 SNEGSKA (reference sequence). V gave up 6 bases and J gave up 4 bases; unmatched junction bases: 14.

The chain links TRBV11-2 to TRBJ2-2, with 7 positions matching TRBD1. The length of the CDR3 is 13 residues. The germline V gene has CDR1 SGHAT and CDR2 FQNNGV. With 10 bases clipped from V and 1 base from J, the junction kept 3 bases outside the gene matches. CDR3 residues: CATRQGNTGELFF. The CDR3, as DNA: TGTGCCACCCGACAGGGGAACACCGGGGAGCTGTTTTTT. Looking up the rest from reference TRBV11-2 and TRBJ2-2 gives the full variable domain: EAGVAQSPRYKIIEKRQSVAFWCNPISGHATLYWYQQILGQGPKLLIQFQNNGVVDDSQLPKDRFSAERLKGVDSTLKIQPAKLEDSAVYLCATRQGNTGELFFGEGSRLTVL.

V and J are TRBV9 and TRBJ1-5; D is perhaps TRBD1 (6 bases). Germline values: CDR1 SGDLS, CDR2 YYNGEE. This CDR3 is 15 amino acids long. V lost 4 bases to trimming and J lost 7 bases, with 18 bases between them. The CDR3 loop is CASSPTQDSLQPQHF. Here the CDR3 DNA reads TGTGCCAGCAGCCCGACCCAGGACAGTCTCCAGCCCCAGCATTTT.

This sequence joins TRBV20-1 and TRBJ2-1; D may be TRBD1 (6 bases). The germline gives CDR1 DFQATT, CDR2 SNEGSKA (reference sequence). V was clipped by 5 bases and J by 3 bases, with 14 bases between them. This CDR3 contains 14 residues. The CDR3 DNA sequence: TGCAGTGCTCCAAAGGGGGATGGCTACAATGAGCAGTTCTTC. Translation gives CSAPKGDGYNEQFF.

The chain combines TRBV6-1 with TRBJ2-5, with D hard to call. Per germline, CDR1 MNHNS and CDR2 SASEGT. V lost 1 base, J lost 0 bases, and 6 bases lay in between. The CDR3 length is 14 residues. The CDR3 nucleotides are TGTGCCAGCAGTGAAGGACGGTACCAAGAGACCCAGTACTTC. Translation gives CASSEGRYQETQYF.

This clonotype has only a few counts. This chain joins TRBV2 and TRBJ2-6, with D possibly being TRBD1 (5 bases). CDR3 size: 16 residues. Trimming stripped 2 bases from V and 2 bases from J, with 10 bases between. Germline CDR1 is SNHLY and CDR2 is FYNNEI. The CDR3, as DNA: TGTGCCAGCAGTGAAAGGGCAGGGACTGGGGCCAACGTCCTGACTTTC. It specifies CASSERAGTGANVLTF.

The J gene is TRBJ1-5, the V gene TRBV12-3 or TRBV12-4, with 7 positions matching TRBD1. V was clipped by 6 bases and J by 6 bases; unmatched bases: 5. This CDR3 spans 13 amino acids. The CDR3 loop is CASSRTGAQPQHF. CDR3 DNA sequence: TGTGCCAGCAGCAGGACAGGAGCTCAGCCCCAGCATTTT.

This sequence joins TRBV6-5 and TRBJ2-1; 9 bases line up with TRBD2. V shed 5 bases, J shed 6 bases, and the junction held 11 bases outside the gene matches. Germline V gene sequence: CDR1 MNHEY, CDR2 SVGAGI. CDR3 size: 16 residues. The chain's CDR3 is CASSGIAGEIGNEQFF. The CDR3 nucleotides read TGTGCCAGCAGTGGCATAGCGGGAGAGATTGGCAATGAGCAGTTCTTC.

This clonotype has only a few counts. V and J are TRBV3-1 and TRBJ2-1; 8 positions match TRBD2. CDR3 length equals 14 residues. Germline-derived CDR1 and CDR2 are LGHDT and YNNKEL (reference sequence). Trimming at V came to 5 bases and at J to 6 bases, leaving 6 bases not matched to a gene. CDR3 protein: CASSSSGRVNEQFF. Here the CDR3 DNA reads TGTGCCAGCAGCTCCAGCGGGAGAGTCAATGAGCAGTTCTTC.

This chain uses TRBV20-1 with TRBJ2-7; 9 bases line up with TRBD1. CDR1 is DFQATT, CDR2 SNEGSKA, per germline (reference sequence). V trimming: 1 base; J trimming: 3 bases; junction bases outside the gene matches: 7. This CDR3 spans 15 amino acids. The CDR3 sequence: CSARVIQGAHYEQYF. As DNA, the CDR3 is TGCAGTGCTAGAGTCATACAGGGGGCACACTACGAGCAGTACTTC.

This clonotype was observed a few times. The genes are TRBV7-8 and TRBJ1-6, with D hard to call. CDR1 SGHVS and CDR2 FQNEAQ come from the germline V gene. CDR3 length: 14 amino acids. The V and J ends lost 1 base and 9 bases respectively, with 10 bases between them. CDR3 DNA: TGTGCCAGCAGCTTAGGGAAGTCGGGTTCACCCCTCCACTTT. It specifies CASSLGKSGSPLHF.

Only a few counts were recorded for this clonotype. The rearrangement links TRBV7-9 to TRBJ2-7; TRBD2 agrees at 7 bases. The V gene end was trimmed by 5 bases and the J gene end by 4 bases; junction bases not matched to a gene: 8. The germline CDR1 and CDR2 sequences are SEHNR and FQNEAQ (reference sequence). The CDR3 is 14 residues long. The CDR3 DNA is TGTGCCAGCAGCCCGGAACTAGCGCCTTACGAGCAGTACTTC. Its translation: CASSPELAPYEQYF.

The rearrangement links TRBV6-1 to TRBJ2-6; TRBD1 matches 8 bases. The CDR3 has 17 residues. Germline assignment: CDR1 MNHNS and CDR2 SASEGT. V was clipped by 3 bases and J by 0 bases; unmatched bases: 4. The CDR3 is CASSDRGLSSGANVLTF. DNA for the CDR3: TGTGCCAGCAGTGACAGGGGGCTAAGCTCTGGGGCCAACGTCCTGACTTTC.

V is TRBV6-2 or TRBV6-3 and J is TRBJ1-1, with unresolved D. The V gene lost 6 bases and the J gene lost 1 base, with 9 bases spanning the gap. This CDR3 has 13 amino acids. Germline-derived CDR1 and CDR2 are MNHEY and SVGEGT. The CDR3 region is CASSSQSNTEAFF. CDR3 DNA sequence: TGTGCCAGCAGCTCACAGTCGAACACTGAAGCTTTCTTT.

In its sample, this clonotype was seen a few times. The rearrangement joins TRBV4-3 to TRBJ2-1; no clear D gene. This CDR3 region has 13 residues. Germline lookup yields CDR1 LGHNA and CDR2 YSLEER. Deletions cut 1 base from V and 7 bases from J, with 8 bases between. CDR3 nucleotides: TGCGCCAGCAGCCAAGCGGACGGTAATGAGCAGTTCTTC. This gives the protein CASSQADGNEQFF.